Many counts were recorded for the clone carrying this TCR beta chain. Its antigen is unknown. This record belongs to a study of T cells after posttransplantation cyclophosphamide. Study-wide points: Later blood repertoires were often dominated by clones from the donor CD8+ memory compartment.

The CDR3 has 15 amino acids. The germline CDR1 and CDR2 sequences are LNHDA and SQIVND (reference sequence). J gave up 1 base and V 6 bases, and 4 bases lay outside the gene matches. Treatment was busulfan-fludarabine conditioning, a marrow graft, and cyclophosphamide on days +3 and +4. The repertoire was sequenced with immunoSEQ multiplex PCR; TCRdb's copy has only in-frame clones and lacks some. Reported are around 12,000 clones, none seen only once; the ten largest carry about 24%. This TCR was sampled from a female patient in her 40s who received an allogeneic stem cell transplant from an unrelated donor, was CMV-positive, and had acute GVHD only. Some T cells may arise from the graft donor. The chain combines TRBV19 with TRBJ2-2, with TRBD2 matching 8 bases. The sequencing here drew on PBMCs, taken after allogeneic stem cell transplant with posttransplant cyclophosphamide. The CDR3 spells CASSHSGENTGELFF. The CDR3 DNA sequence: TGTGCCAGTAGCCATAGCGGGGAGAACACCGGGGAGCTGTTTTTT.